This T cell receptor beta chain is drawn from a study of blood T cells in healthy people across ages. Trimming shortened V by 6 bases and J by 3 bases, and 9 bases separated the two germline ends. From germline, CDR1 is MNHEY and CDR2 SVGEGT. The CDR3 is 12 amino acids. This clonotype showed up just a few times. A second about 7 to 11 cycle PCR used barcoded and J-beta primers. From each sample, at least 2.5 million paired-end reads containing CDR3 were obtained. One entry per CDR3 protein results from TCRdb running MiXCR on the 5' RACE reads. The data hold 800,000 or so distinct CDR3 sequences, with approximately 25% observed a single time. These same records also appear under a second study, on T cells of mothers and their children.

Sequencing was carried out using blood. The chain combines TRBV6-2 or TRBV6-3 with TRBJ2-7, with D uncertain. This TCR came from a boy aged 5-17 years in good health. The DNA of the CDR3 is TGTGCCAGCAGCCACTCCATCTACGAGCAGTACTTC. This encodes CASSHSIYEQYF.